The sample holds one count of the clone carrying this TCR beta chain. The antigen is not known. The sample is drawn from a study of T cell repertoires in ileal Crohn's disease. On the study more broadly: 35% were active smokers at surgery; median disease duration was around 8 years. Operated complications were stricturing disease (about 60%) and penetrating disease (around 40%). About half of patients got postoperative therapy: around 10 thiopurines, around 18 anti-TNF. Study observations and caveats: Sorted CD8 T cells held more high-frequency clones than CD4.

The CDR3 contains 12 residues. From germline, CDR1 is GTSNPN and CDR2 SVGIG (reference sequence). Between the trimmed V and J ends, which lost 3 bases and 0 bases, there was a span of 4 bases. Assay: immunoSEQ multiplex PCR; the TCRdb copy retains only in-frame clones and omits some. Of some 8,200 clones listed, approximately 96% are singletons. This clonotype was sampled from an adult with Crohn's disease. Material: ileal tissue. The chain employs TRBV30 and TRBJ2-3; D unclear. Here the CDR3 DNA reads TGTGCCTGGAGCCAGAGCACAGATACGCAGTATTTT. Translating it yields CAWSQSTDTQYF.